Below are 20 T cell receptor beta chains sequenced from a single sample in a study of shared clonotypes between healthy human individuals. Naive CD8 cells, CD45RO-negative and positively selected for CCR7, excluded terminally differentiated effector memory CD45RA+ cells. TCRdb's table, derived via immunoSEQ multiplex PCR, lists solely in-frame clones and lacks some. The data hold millions of clones, with 85% to 95% observed a single time. The sample comprised naive CD8+ T cells sorted from blood. These receptor sequences come from a man aged 18-30 years in good health.

V gene TRBV11-2 combines with J gene TRBJ1-1, with D maybe TRBD1 (5 bases). The V end lost 1 base, the J end lost 6 bases, and 18 bases lay between the germline ends. The CDR3 runs to 16 residues. Germline CDR1 SGHAT, CDR2 FQNNGV. This chain's CDR3 is CASSLGPGSVFSEAFF. The CDR3 nucleotides are TGTGCCAGCAGCTTAGGCCCAGGGAGCGTTTTCTCTGAAGCTTTCTTT.

The J gene is TRBJ2-7, the V gene TRBV27; 13 bases agree with TRBD2. This CDR3 is 17 amino acids long. Per germline, CDR1 MNHEY and CDR2 SMNVEV (reference sequence). V shed 2 bases, J shed 3 bases, and the junction held 7 bases outside the gene matches. Written as DNA, the CDR3 is TGTGCCAGCAGTTTACAGGGACTAGCGGGGCCCTTCTACGAGCAGTACTTC. Translation: CASSLQGLAGPFYEQYF.

The chain joins TRBV11-3 to TRBJ1-1; 9 nucleotides line up with TRBD1. The V segment lost 5 bases and the J segment 13 bases; nucleotides outside the gene matches: 11. Germline-derived CDR1 and CDR2 are SGHNT and YENEEA. The CDR3 contains 13 residues. This chain's CDR3 is CASSRTGAQSVFF. The DNA of the CDR3 is TGTGCCAGCAGCCGGACAGGGGCCCAGAGCGTTTTCTTT.

The chain couples TRBV7-2 to TRBJ2-5; TRBD2 matches 7 bases. The V segment lost 1 base and the J segment 2 bases; nucleotides outside the gene matches: 4. CDR3 length equals 15 residues. Germline assignment: CDR1 SGHTA and CDR2 FQGNSA. The CDR3 DNA sequence: TGTGCCAGCAGCTTAGTAAGGGACTATCAAGAGACCCAGTACTTC. This encodes CASSLVRDYQETQYF.

As regards this clone: The same CDR3 arises from other DNA sequences in this sample as well. This sequence joins TRBV6-5 and TRBJ2-5; no clear D. The CDR3 contains 11 residues. Germline V gives CDR1 MNHEY, CDR2 SVGAGI. Trimming pared 3 bases from V and 5 bases from J, leaving 4 bases between. CDR3 DNA sequence: TGTGCCAGCAGTTATGCGGAGACCCAGTACTTC. This gives the protein CASSYAETQYF.

CDR3 sequence: CASSGDRDYSTDTQYF. CDR3 sequence (DNA): TGTGCCAGCAGTGGGGATCGGGACTATAGCACAGATACGCAGTATTTT. This chain joins TRBV2 and TRBJ2-3, with TRBD2 matching over 7 bases. This CDR3 region has 16 residues. V dropped 4 bases and J dropped 0; count of bases not matched to a gene: 7. The germline V gene has CDR1 SNHLY and CDR2 FYNNEI. Filled out from reference TRBV2 and TRBJ2-3, the complete variable domain reads EPEVTQTPSHQVTQMGQEVILRCVPISNHLYFYWYRQILGQKVEFLVSFYNNEISEKSEIFDDQFSVERPDGSNFTLKIRSTKLEDSAMYFCASSGDRDYSTDTQYFGPGTRLTVL.

The rearrangement links TRBV4-2 to TRBJ2-5; 11 bases fit TRBD2. The CDR3 runs 17 residues. The germline CDR1 and CDR2 sequences are LGHNA and YNFKEQ. After removal of 0 bases from V and 1 base from J, the junction contained 4 bases not matched to a gene. CDR3: CASSQDPTSGSQETQYF. The DNA of the CDR3 is TGTGCCAGCAGCCAAGATCCCACTAGCGGGAGCCAAGAGACCCAGTACTTC.

V usage is TRBV5-1 and J usage is TRBJ2-2; D not certain. The CDR3 runs to 16 residues. Trimming cost V 4 bases and J 0 bases, with 13 bases left between them. Germline V CDR1 and CDR2: SGHRS, YFSETQ. The CDR3 DNA is TGCGCCAGCAGCCTGGACGGATTTTCGAACACCGGGGAGCTGTTTTTT. Amino acids: CASSLDGFSNTGELFF.

In regard to this clone: The sample carries other DNA sequences with the same CDR3. This chain uses TRBV25-1 with TRBJ2-7, with D unclear. Germline V lookup: CDR1 MGHDK, CDR2 SYGVNS. V lost 1 base, J lost 3 bases, and 10 bases lay in between. The CDR3 spans 14 residues. The CDR3 DNA reads as TGTGCCAGCAGTGAATCCGGTAGCAGCTACGAGCAGTACTTC. Translating gives CASSESGSSYEQYF.

This clone was observed a single time. V and J are TRBV5-6 and TRBJ2-3; 10 positions agree with TRBD1. V was pared by 0 bases and J by 2 bases, with 6 bases of the junction left unmatched. The CDR3 length is 17 residues. CDR1 is SGHDT, CDR2 YYEEEE, per germline. The CDR3 DNA sequence: TGTGCCAGCAGCTTGGAAGGGACAGGGGCTTTCACAGATACGCAGTATTTT. This encodes CASSLEGTGAFTDTQYF.

The chain combines TRBV2 with TRBJ2-3; 8 nucleotides match TRBD2. This CDR3 has 16 amino acids. Per the germline V gene, CDR1 is SNHLY and CDR2 is FYNNEI. V gave up 4 bases and J gave up 3 bases; unmatched junction bases: 9. CDR3 sequence: CASSVAAGVGTDTQYF. The DNA of the CDR3 is TGTGCCAGCAGTGTTGCAGCGGGAGTGGGGACAGATACGCAGTATTTT.

The chain is built from TRBV6-1 and TRBJ2-1, with D perhaps matching TRBD2 (7 bases). Germline loops: CDR1 MNHNS, CDR2 SASEGT. The V end lost 3 bases, the J end lost 6 bases, and 9 bases lay between the germline ends. This CDR3 has 13 amino acids. CDR3 sequence: CASSDGGLNEQFF. In DNA, the CDR3 is TGTGCCAGCAGTGACGGGGGGCTCAATGAGCAGTTCTTC.

The chain employs TRBV11-3 and TRBJ2-4, with D possibly being TRBD1 (6 bases). Looked up from germline, CDR1 is SGHNT and CDR2 is YENEEA. The CDR3 consists of 17 residues. Trimming stripped 0 bases from V and 0 bases from J, with 12 bases between. CDR3 DNA sequence: TGTGCCAGCAGCTTAGAGCGTACAGGGATAGCCAAAAACATTCAGTACTTC. Translation gives CASSLERTGIAKNIQYF.

The chain carries TRBV2 and TRBJ1-5; D remains unclear. CDR3 length: 13 residues. Germline V lookup: CDR1 SNHLY, CDR2 FYNNEI. V dropped 2 bases and J dropped 4 bases, with 6 bases sitting between them. The CDR3 nucleotides read TGTGCCAGCAGTGAATGGGTAAATCAGCCCCAGCATTTT. Protein: CASSEWVNQPQHF.

The genes are TRBV5-1 and TRBJ2-1, with TRBD2 matching 12 bases. V shed 1 base, J shed 8 bases, and the junction held 13 bases outside the gene matches. This CDR3 is 18 amino acids long. CDR1 is SGHRS and CDR2 is YFSETQ in the germline V gene. CDR3 coding DNA: TGCGCCAGCAGCTTGTCGCTAGCGGGGGGGCCGGGTCTGGATGAGCAGTTCTTC. This gives the protein CASSLSLAGGPGLDEQFF.

The chain carries TRBV19 and TRBJ2-7, with 10 bases that match TRBD2. J lost 3 bases, V lost 6 bases, and 8 bases had no gene match. The CDR3 loop spans 15 amino acids. Per the germline V gene, CDR1 is LNHDA and CDR2 is SQIVND (reference sequence). For the CDR3, the DNA is TGTGCCAGTAGCCCGGGGGGACTAGCGTTCTACGAGCAGTACTTC. Translation: CASSPGGLAFYEQYF.

The chain employs TRBV7-6 and TRBJ1-2, with D hard to call. The V end lost 4 bases, the J end lost 6 bases, and 12 bases lay between the germline ends. Germline V gives CDR1 SGHVS, CDR2 FNYEAQ. The CDR3 is 13 amino acids. The CDR3 is CASSSYNYDGYTF. The CDR3 nucleotides are TGTGCCAGCAGCTCCTATAATTACGATGGCTACACCTTC.

Worth noting for this clone: Other nucleotide sequences from this sample produce the same CDR3. This chain links TRBV4-3 with TRBJ2-1; TRBD2 matches 8 bases. The CDR3 loop spans 17 amino acids. The V and J ends lost 0 bases and 0 bases, in that order; junction bases with no gene match: 4. Looked up from germline, CDR1 is LGHNA and CDR2 is YSLEER. CDR3 loop: CASSQDASGSSYNEQFF. Written as DNA, the CDR3 is TGCGCCAGCAGCCAAGACGCCAGCGGGAGCTCCTACAATGAGCAGTTCTTC.

The chain recombines TRBV15 with TRBJ2-1; 7 bases agree with TRBD2. The CDR3 covers 15 residues. The germline V gene encodes CDR1 LNHNV and CDR2 YYDKDF (reference sequence). V was pared by 1 base and J by 5 bases, with 5 bases of the junction left unmatched. The CDR3 protein is CATSRVASGNNEQFF. The CDR3 DNA follows: TGTGCCACCAGCAGAGTGGCTAGCGGTAACAATGAGCAGTTCTTC. Supplemented by reference TRBV15 and TRBJ2-1, the full variable domain reads DAMVIQNPRYQVTQFGKPVTLSCSQTLNHNVMYWYQQKSSQAPKLLFHYYDKDFNNEADTPDNFQSRRPNTSFCFLDIRSPGLGDTAMYLCATSRVASGNNEQFFGPGTRLTVL.

The chain combines TRBV6-6 with TRBJ2-1, with D perhaps matching TRBD1 (6 bases). The CDR3 contains 16 residues. The germline V and J ends were trimmed by 2 bases and 3 bases, with 14 bases remaining between them. CDR1 is MNHNY, CDR2 SVGAGI, per germline (reference sequence). The CDR3 DNA sequence: TGTGCCAGCAGTTACCCGCCGGAAGGGGGCTACAATGAGCAGTTCTTC. This translates into CASSYPPEGGYNEQFF.